This T cell receptor (beta chain) was captured by sequencing in a study of PD-1 blockade in classical Hodgkin lymphoma. CDR3 length equals 11 residues. Looked up from germline, CDR1 is DFQATT and CDR2 is SNEGSKA (reference sequence). V was shortened by 7 bases and J by 4 bases, with 10 bases between the two germline ends. Clones were read by immunoSEQ multiplex PCR, and TCRdb kept only the in-frame ones, dropping some. Of about 15,000 clones listed, around 78% are singletons. Time point defined: cycle 4 day 1 (C4D1), after less than 7 weeks of nivolumab. Brentuximab vedotin exposure varied, and every patient relapsed after autologous stem cell transplantation. Magnetic negative selection was used to purify CD4+ T cells from thawed PBMCs.

The sequencing here drew on CD4+ T cells from blood, taken before the fourth cycle of nivolumab. The TCR originated in a human donor with classical Hodgkin lymphoma. The chain combines TRBV20-1 with TRBJ2-5, with D possibly being TRBD1 (6 bases). Here the CDR3 DNA reads TGCAGTGTTGGCAGGGGAGAGACCCAGTACTTC. Protein sequence: CSVGRGETQYF.